The 3 T cell receptor beta chains below come from one sample, sequenced in a study of blood T cells in healthy people across ages. Then a second PCR, running about 6 to 11 cycles, was carried out with a sample-barcoded 5' primer and a J-beta primer mix. TCRdb used MiXCR to reprocess the 5' RACE reads, holding one entry per CDR3 protein. The table records 1.4 million to 1.5 million distinct CDR3 sequences, 42% of them present only once. The sequencing input was blood. These receptors all come from a woman aged 18 to 35 in good health.

V is TRBV6-2 or TRBV6-3 and J is TRBJ2-2; D remains ambiguous. The CDR3 loop spans 15 amino acids. The germline V and J ends were trimmed by 5 bases and 4 bases, with 14 bases remaining between them. CDR1 and CDR2 (germline): MNHEY, SVGEGT. This CDR3 is CASSPRSFGTGELFF. The CDR3 coding sequence is TGTGCCAGCAGTCCGCGTAGCTTCGGCACCGGGGAGCTGTTTTTT.

The J gene is TRBJ2-1, the V gene TRBV29-1; no clear D gene. Trimming removed 0 bases at V and 9 bases at J, with 12 bases between. Per the germline V gene, CDR1 is SQVTM and CDR2 is ANQGSEA. This CDR3 contains 13 residues. The CDR3 bases are TGCAGCGTTGAAGAGTCGACAACCACTGAGCAGTTCTTC. Translating it yields CSVEESTTTEQFF.

This clonotype was observed a single time. V is TRBV13 and J is TRBJ1-1, with 8 bases that match TRBD1. V lost 6 bases and J lost 0; bases outside the gene matches: 9. The CDR3 sequence is 16 residues long. The germline CDR1 and CDR2 sequences are PRHDT and FYEKMQ (reference sequence). This chain's CDR3 is CASRGTGGIMNTEAFF. The CDR3 nucleotides are TGTGCCAGCAGGGGCACAGGGGGGATAATGAACACTGAAGCTTTCTTT.